The 15 T cell receptor beta chains below were found in one sample sequenced in a study of cytomegalovirus exposure and HLA in healthy donors. It was with 60 Vbeta and 13 Jbeta primers that the PCR ran. Clones were read by immunoSEQ multiplex PCR, and TCRdb kept only the in-frame ones, dropping some. The table shows over 100,000 clones, with over 60% occurring only once. The sample was PBMCs. These TCRs come from a woman aged 25 to 45 in good health and CMV-seropositive.

The chain has TRBV30 and TRBJ1-1, with D possibly TRBD1 on 6 matching bases. The CDR3 runs to 14 residues. CDR1 and CDR2 from the germline V gene are GTSNPN and SVGIG (reference sequence). Trimming stripped 5 bases from V and 7 bases from J, with 20 bases between. The CDR3 nucleotides are TGTGCCTGGGGGAATTGGGGGGCGGGGGGTGAAGCTTTCTTT. Residues: CAWGNWGAGGEAFF. Based on the CDR3 plus reference TRBV30 and TRBJ1-1, the full variable domain is SQTIHQWPATLVQPVGSPLSLECTVEGTSNPNLYWYRQAAGRGLQLLFYSVGIGQISSEVPQNLSASRPQDRQFILSSKKLLLSDSGFYLCAWGNWGAGGEAFFGQGTRLTVV.

The J gene is TRBJ1-1, the V gene TRBV7-2, with D hard to call. Germline V gene lookup returns CDR1 SGHTA and CDR2 FQGNSA. The CDR3 totals 12 residues. With 7 bases removed from V and 11 bases from J, the gap between germline ends came to 17 bases. CDR3 residues: CASTFLTLAAFF. CDR3 in DNA: TGTGCCAGCACCTTCCTCACCCTCGCGGCTTTCTTT.

The rearrangement links TRBV19 to TRBJ1-5; TRBD1 matches 8 bases. The CDR3 covers 16 residues. Germline V lookup: CDR1 LNHDA, CDR2 SQIVND (reference sequence). V was pared by 3 bases and J by 7 bases, with 11 bases of the junction left unmatched. The CDR3 protein is CASSMRDRLGLQPQHF. The CDR3 DNA reads as TGTGCCAGTAGTATGAGGGACAGGCTTGGTTTGCAGCCCCAGCATTTT.

This clone was detected a few times. The chain employs TRBV5-1 and TRBJ2-7; D is ambiguous. Trimming removed 2 bases from V and 5 bases from J, with 8 bases in between. Germline V gene lookup returns CDR1 SGHRS and CDR2 YFSETQ. This CDR3 comprises 12 residues. CDR3 protein: CASSLNSHEQYF. In DNA form, the CDR3 reads TGCGCCAGCAGCTTAAACAGCCACGAGCAGTACTTC.

V usage is TRBV18 and J usage is TRBJ2-3, with 9 bases that match TRBD2. Germline values: CDR1 KGHSH, CDR2 LQKENI. The V segment lost 3 bases and the J segment 5 bases; nucleotides outside the gene matches: 3. The CDR3 covers 14 residues. CDR3 sequence (DNA): TGTGCCAGCTCACCGCGGGGGGGTAGAGATACGCAGTATTTT. The encoded protein is CASSPRGGRDTQYF.

The rearrangement uses TRBV6-5 and TRBJ1-6; D is unclear. Trimming cost V 1 base and J 4 bases, with 8 bases left between them. CDR1 and CDR2 from the germline V gene are MNHEY and SVGAGI. The CDR3 is made up of 15 amino acids. CDR3 amino acids: CASSYLARYNSPLHF. The CDR3 DNA reads as TGTGCCAGCAGTTACTTAGCACGGTATAATTCACCCCTCCACTTT.

The gene calls are TRBV6-5 and TRBJ1-1, with D unclear. Germline CDR1 reads MNHEY; CDR2 reads SVGAGI. This CDR3 has 12 residues. Trimming removed 10 bases from V and 3 bases from J, with 12 bases in between. CDR3: CATSGGHTEAFF. The DNA of the CDR3 is TGTGCCACCTCAGGAGGGCACACTGAAGCTTTCTTT.

The chain is built from TRBV18 and TRBJ2-7; 8 bases map to TRBD1. The V gene's germline CDR1 is KGHSH and CDR2 LQKENI. The CDR3 runs 17 residues. Germline trimming cut 5 bases from V and 3 bases from J; bases unmatched to any gene: 15. As DNA, the CDR3 is TGTGCCAGCTCATCCGGTCCGGGACAGGAATTCGGCTACGAGCAGTACTTC. Translated: CASSSGPGQEFGYEQYF.

The rearrangement links TRBV21-1 to TRBJ2-7; the table's D call, TRBD2, has no DNA check behind it. TRBV21-1 is noted as a pseudogene. The CDR3 has 14 amino acids. The CDR3 region has the DNA TGTGCCAGCAGCAAATACCCCCTGCCGCGCGAGCAGTACTTC. As protein: CASSKYPLPREQYF.

This rearrangement joins TRBV6-6 to TRBJ2-3; tentatively, D is TRBD2 (6 bases). This CDR3 spans 16 amino acids. Germline CDR1 is MNHNY and CDR2 is SVGAGI (reference sequence). Trimming cost V 2 bases and J 1 base, with 13 bases left between them. The CDR3 spells CASSYPMTGGTDTQYF. The CDR3 nucleotides are TGTGCCAGCAGTTACCCCATGACGGGGGGCACAGATACGCAGTATTTT.

There are a few counts of this clone. The chain recombines TRBV4-3 with TRBJ1-6; 10 bases align to TRBD1. Germline V gene data show CDR1 as LGHNA and CDR2 as YSLEER. V shed 4 bases, J shed 2 bases, and the junction held 2 bases outside the gene matches. The CDR3 sequence is 16 residues long. The CDR3 nucleotides are TGCGCCAGCAGCCGGGACAGGGGACCCTATAATTCACCCCTCCACTTT. Amino acids: CASSRDRGPYNSPLHF.

This clone appeared a single time. CDR3 protein: CASSLKAGGPYNEQFF. The CDR3, as DNA: TGCGCCAGCAGCTTGAAGGCGGGAGGCCCCTACAATGAGCAGTTCTTC. V and J are TRBV5-1 and TRBJ2-1, with 8 positions matching TRBD2. The ends lost 1 base at V and 2 bases at J; junction bases unmatched: 5. The CDR3 totals 16 residues. Per the germline V gene, CDR1 is SGHRS and CDR2 is YFSETQ.

This clone was observed once. This chain connects TRBV5-1 to TRBJ2-5; D may be TRBD1 (5 bases). The germline V gene has CDR1 SGHRS and CDR2 YFSETQ. Trimming pared 0 bases from V and 5 bases from J, leaving 14 bases between. The CDR3 length is 15 residues. Written as DNA, the CDR3 is TGCGCCAGCAGCTTGGGGATAAGGGGCTCGGAGACCCAGTACTTC. Protein sequence: CASSLGIRGSETQYF.

The V and J genes are TRBV19 and TRBJ1-6; 8 nucleotides line up with TRBD1. The CDR3 sequence is 14 residues long. Germline CDR1 and CDR2: LNHDA and SQIVND (reference sequence). Losses at the gene ends were 4 bases for V and 6 bases for J; bases not matched to a gene: 2. CDR3 residues: CASSTDRGNSPLHF. The CDR3 DNA is TGTGCCAGTAGTACAGACAGGGGTAATTCACCCCTCCACTTT.

This chain joins TRBV4-3 and TRBJ2-2; 8 bases line up with TRBD1. J lost 0 bases, V lost 4 bases, and 10 bases had no gene match. Germline-derived CDR1 and CDR2 are LGHNA and YSLEER. The CDR3 totals 18 residues. Written as DNA, the CDR3 is TGCGCCAGCAGCCGGTACGCGACAGGGGTGACGAACACCGGGGAGCTGTTTTTT. Amino acids: CASSRYATGVTNTGELFF.